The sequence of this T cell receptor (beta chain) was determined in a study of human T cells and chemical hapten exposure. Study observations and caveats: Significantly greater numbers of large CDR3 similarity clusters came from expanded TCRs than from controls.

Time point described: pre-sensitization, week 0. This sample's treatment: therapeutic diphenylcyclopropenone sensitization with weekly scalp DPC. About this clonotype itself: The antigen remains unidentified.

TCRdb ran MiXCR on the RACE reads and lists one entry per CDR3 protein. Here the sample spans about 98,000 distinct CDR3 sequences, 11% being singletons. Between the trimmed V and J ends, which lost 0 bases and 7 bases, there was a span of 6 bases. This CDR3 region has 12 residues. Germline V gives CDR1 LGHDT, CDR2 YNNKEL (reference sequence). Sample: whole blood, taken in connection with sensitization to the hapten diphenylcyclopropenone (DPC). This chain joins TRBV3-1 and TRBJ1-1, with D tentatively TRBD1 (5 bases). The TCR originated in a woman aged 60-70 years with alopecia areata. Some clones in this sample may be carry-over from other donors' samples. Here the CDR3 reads CASSQEGDEAFF. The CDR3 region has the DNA TGTGCCAGCAGCCAAGAGGGGGATGAAGCTTTCTTT.